A selection of T cell receptor beta chains follows, all from one sample in a study of T cell responses to AZD1222 COVID-19 vaccine. The protocol was immunoSEQ multiplex PCR, while the TCRdb copy is restricted to in-frame clones and leaves out a portion. Counted here are 140,000 to 150,000 clones, more than 90% occurring once; the ten biggest clones make up over 1.5%. Material: peripheral blood, obtained on day 0 of AZD1222 vaccination. The receptor set was obtained from an adult in good health. CDR3s include the opening cysteine and the closing phenylalanine or tryptophan. Fields, in order: D gene, clone size, J gene, V gene, CDR3 protein, CDR3 DNA. D genes are given only for firm matches. Expanded clones are given a class, and other clones once, few, many or no size at all.

d_call: TRBD2; clone_size: once; j_call: TRBJ2-7; v_call: TRBV6-9; cdr3_aa: CASSYLAGTYEQYF; cdr3_nt: TGTGCCAGCAGTTATCTAGCGGGGACCTACGAGCAGTACTTC
d_call: TRBD1; clone_size: NA; j_call: TRBJ1-2; v_call: TRBV5-1; cdr3_aa: CASSLPGTGGDGYTF; cdr3_nt: TGCGCCAGCAGCTTACCTGGGACAGGGGGCGATGGCTACACCTTC
d_call: NA; clone_size: NA; j_call: TRBJ2-7; v_call: TRBV6-5; cdr3_aa: CASSFSLASQTYEQYF; cdr3_nt: TGTGCCAGCAGTTTCTCGCTGGCCAGTCAAACGTACGAGCAGTACTTC
d_call: TRBD1; clone_size: NA; j_call: TRBJ1-5; v_call: TRBV6-2/TRBV6-3; cdr3_aa: CASSRTGSNQPQHF; cdr3_nt: TGTGCCAGCAGTAGGACAGGGTCCAATCAGCCCCAGCATTTT
d_call: NA; clone_size: once; j_call: TRBJ1-1; v_call: TRBV19; cdr3_aa: CASSRGEGQGHTEAFF; cdr3_nt: TGTGCCAGTAGTAGGGGGGAAGGGCAGGGGCACACTGAAGCTTTCTTT
d_call: NA; clone_size: NA; j_call: TRBJ1-1; v_call: TRBV6-1; cdr3_aa: CASNEWFGTEAFF; cdr3_nt: TGTGCCAGCAATGAATGGTTCGGCACTGAAGCTTTCTTT
d_call: NA; clone_size: NA; j_call: TRBJ2-7; v_call: TRBV27; cdr3_aa: CASSQLTGGYEQYF; cdr3_nt: TGTGCCAGCAGCCAGCTGACGGGCGGTTACGAGCAGTACTTC
d_call: TRBD2; clone_size: NA; j_call: TRBJ2-3; v_call: TRBV2; cdr3_aa: CAGGTSARSTQYF; cdr3_nt: TGTGCCGGAGGGACTAGCGCAAGGAGTACGCAGTATTTT
d_call: NA; clone_size: NA; j_call: TRBJ2-2; v_call: TRBV7-9; cdr3_aa: CASRSTGQLNTGELFF; cdr3_nt: TGTGCCAGCAGATCTACAGGGCAACTCAACACCGGGGAGCTGTTTTTT
d_call: TRBD1; clone_size: NA; j_call: TRBJ1-6; v_call: TRBV5-4; cdr3_aa: CASSFDPSGTANSPLHF; cdr3_nt: TGTGCCAGCAGCTTTGACCCTTCCGGGACAGCTAATTCACCCCTCCACTTT
d_call: NA; clone_size: once; j_call: TRBJ2-1; v_call: TRBV2; cdr3_aa: CASSRRGSYNEQFF; cdr3_nt: TGTGCCAGCAGTCGGAGGGGGTCCTACAATGAGCAGTTCTTC
d_call: NA; clone_size: NA; j_call: TRBJ1-5; v_call: TRBV28; cdr3_aa: CASSQDWPQHF; cdr3_nt: TGTGCCAGCAGCCAGGACTGGCCCCAGCATTTT
d_call: TRBD1; clone_size: NA; j_call: TRBJ2-1; v_call: TRBV10-3; cdr3_aa: CAISEGGVVDNEQFF; cdr3_nt: TGTGCCATCAGTGAAGGGGGCGTCGTGGACAATGAGCAGTTCTTC
d_call: NA; clone_size: NA; j_call: TRBJ1-2; v_call: TRBV12-3/TRBV12-4; cdr3_aa: CASSYDRNYGYTF; cdr3_nt: TGTGCCAGCAGTTACGACAGAAACTATGGCTACACCTTC
d_call: NA; clone_size: NA; j_call: TRBJ2-1; v_call: TRBV12-3/TRBV12-4; cdr3_aa: CASSNRVYNEQFF; cdr3_nt: TGTGCCAGCAGTAACAGGGTTTACAATGAGCAGTTCTTC
d_call: TRBD1; clone_size: NA; j_call: TRBJ1-4; v_call: TRBV29-1; cdr3_aa: CSGTGFATNEKLFF; cdr3_nt: TGCAGCGGGACAGGGTTTGCAACTAATGAAAAACTGTTTTTT
d_call: NA; clone_size: NA; j_call: TRBJ2-5; v_call: TRBV28; cdr3_aa: CASSFPGAGSETQYF; cdr3_nt: TGTGCCAGCAGTTTTCCGGGGGCGGGTTCGGAGACCCAGTACTTC
d_call: TRBD2; clone_size: NA; j_call: TRBJ2-3; v_call: TRBV10-3; cdr3_aa: CAINERETDTQYF; cdr3_nt: TGTGCCATCAACGAGCGGGAGACAGATACGCAGTATTTT
d_call: TRBD2; clone_size: NA; j_call: TRBJ2-7; v_call: TRBV4-1; cdr3_aa: CASTWRAGGSSSYEQYF; cdr3_nt: TGCGCCAGCACCTGGAGAGCGGGAGGCTCAAGCTCCTACGAGCAGTACTTC